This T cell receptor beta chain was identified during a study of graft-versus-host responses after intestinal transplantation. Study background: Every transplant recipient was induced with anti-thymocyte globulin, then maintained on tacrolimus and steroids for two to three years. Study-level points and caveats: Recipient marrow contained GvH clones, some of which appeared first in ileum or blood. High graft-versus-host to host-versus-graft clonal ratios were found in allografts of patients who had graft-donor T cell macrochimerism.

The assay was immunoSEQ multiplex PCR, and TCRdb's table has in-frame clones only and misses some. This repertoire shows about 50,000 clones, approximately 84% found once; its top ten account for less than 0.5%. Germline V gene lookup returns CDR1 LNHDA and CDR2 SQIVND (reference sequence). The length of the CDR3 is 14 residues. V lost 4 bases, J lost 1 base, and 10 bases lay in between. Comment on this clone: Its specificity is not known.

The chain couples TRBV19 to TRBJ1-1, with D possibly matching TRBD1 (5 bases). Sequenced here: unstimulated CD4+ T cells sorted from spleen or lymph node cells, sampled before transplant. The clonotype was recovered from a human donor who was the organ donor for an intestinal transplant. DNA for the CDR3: TGTGCCAGTAGTACTCAGGGTAGGAACACTGAAGCTTTCTTT. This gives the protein CASSTQGRNTEAFF.